The present TCR beta chain was sequenced within a study of liver allograft versus peripheral blood T cells. Study-level background: In transplanted livers, T cell receptor repertoires were compared with those found in the recipients' peripheral blood. Notes on the study in general: Intragraft T cell receptor repertoires of liver allografts were reportedly distinct from those in peripheral blood.

The CDR3 contains 17 residues. The germline CDR1 and CDR2 sequences are SGHTA and FQGNSA. The V gene end was trimmed by 3 bases and the J gene end by 2 bases; junction bases not matched to a gene: 9. Using its own MiXCR run on the reads, TCRdb lists one record per CDR3 protein. The sample shows some 10,000 distinct CDR3 sequences, approximately 22% of them seen only once. As concerns this clonotype: Its specificity is not known.

This receptor was taken from a human patient who had a liver transplant. Some of the T cells might come from the graft donor. The V and J genes are TRBV7-2 and TRBJ2-1; 8 positions match TRBD2. This chain's CDR3 is CASSLRGARKTYNEQFF. The CDR3 region has the DNA TGTGCCAGCAGCTTGCGGGGGGCTAGGAAAACCTACAATGAGCAGTTCTTC.